This TCR beta chain was observed in a study of blood T cell repertoires in COVID-19. TCRdb keeps only in-frame clones here, not all; method: immunoSEQ multiplex PCR. The sample includes around 190,000 clones, roughly 85% of them seen just once. The germline gives CDR1 LGHNA, CDR2 YNFKEQ. The CDR3 consists of 14 residues. Trimming left V 4 bases short and J 4 bases short, with 13 bases between. The receptor's source is a man aged 50 to 60 with active or convalescent COVID-19. Sequencing was carried out using peripheral blood. The chain has TRBV4-2 and TRBJ1-2; D perhaps matches TRBD1 (5 bases). CDR3: CASSPEQGGYGYTF. The DNA of the CDR3 is TGTGCCAGCAGCCCCGAGCAGGGCGGCTATGGCTACACCTTC.